A single sample gave rise to the 4 T cell receptor beta chains below, sequenced in a study of cytotoxic CD8 clonotypes in ibrutinib-treated CLL. Profiling relied on immunoSEQ multiplex PCR, and the TCRdb table lists in-frame clones only, not all of them. The table shows 15,000 or so clones, with 55% to 70% occurring only once. Here the sequenced sample was PBMCs, taken before ibrutinib treatment. The receptors stem from a human donor with chronic lymphocytic leukemia.

This chain uses TRBV7-9 with TRBJ1-3, with D possibly being TRBD1 (5 bases). Germline V gives CDR1 SEHNR, CDR2 FQNEAQ (reference sequence). V dropped 3 bases and J dropped 3 bases, with 12 bases sitting between them. The CDR3 loop spans 15 amino acids. The CDR3 DNA sequence: TGTGCCAGCAGCTTTGGGGCAGGGCTTGGAAACACCATATATTTT. This codes for CASSFGAGLGNTIYF.

The chain has TRBV4-1 and TRBJ2-1; D perhaps matches TRBD1 (5 bases). The CDR3 spans 18 residues. Germline CDR1 MGHRA, CDR2 YSYEKL. V lost 3 bases, J lost 1 base, and 19 bases lay in between. CDR3 residues: CASSQGTHPGPSYNEQFF. CDR3 coding DNA: TGCGCCAGCAGCCAGGGAACCCACCCAGGGCCTTCCTACAATGAGCAGTTCTTC.

This chain connects TRBV7-9 to TRBJ2-1; 7 bases are shared with TRBD2. Germline V gives CDR1 SEHNR, CDR2 FQNEAQ (reference sequence). With 1 base clipped from V and 8 bases from J, the junction kept 11 bases outside the gene matches. CDR3 length: 16 residues. CDR3 residues: CASSLVWATSADEQFF. In nucleotides, the CDR3 is TGTGCCAGCAGCTTAGTATGGGCAACTAGCGCGGATGAGCAGTTCTTC.

The chain recombines TRBV4-1 with TRBJ1-1; D is unresolved. This CDR3 has 15 amino acids. V shed 0 bases and J shed 0 bases, with 8 bases lying between them. Germline V CDR1 and CDR2: MGHRA, YSYEKL. CDR3 in amino acids: CASSQDQFMNTEAFF. CDR3 nucleotides: TGCGCCAGCAGCCAAGATCAGTTCATGAACACTGAAGCTTTCTTT.